This T cell receptor (beta chain) derives from a study of CXCR3-negative and CXCR3-positive naive CD8 T cells. Study-wide results and caveats: Naive cells, whether CXCR3-negative or CXCR3-positive, had similar TRBV-TRBJ usage, while memory cells differed.

A note on this clonotype: Its antigen is unknown.

CDR3 length: 15 residues. Germline values: CDR1 SGHVS, CDR2 FNYEAQ. The method, 5' RACE with UMI labels, was used to prepare the TRB cDNA libraries. TCRdb reanalyzed the 5' RACE reads, giving one entry per CDR3 protein sequence and no DNA. The sample has tens of thousands of distinct CDR3 sequences; the top ten hold roughly 4%. Sample: naive CXCR3- CD8+ T cells from blood. Stated subset: CD45RO-CCR7+CD27+CD95- naive CD8+ T cells lacking CXCR3 (TNR3-). The TCR originated in a human donor in good health. Some clones in this sample may be carry-over from other donors' samples. The J gene is TRBJ1-5, the V gene TRBV7-6; TCRdb's D call of TRBD1 is untestable without DNA. CDR3 sequence reads: CASSLEGGGNQPQHF.